The 15 T cell receptor beta chains listed next were all sequenced from one sample in a study of cytomegalovirus exposure and HLA in healthy donors. The PCR ran on 60 Vbeta and 13 Jbeta primers. Repertoires were generated with immunoSEQ multiplex PCR, while TCRdb's copy carries only in-frame clones and drops some. Of 120,000 or so clones in the sample, approximately 78% were seen once. What was sequenced was PBMCs. The receptor set was obtained from a woman aged 25 to 45 in good health and CMV-seronegative.

This chain uses TRBV5-6 with TRBJ2-7; 8 bases are a match to TRBD1. Germline values: CDR1 SGHDT, CDR2 YYEEEE. The CDR3 length is 14 residues. Trimming took 0 bases from V and 4 from J; bases not matched to a gene: 3. As DNA, the CDR3 is TGTGCCAGCAGCTTGGCAGGGGGCTGGTACGAGCAGTACTTC. Translating it yields CASSLAGGWYEQYF.

The CDR3 DNA sequence: TGTGCCAGCACCCAACAAGATAACTATGGCTACACCTTC. Its protein is CASTQQDNYGYTF. This rearrangement joins TRBV28 to TRBJ1-2; D remains unclear. The germline CDR1 and CDR2 sequences are MDHEN and SYDVKM. V gave up 7 bases and J gave up 1 base, with 10 bases separating them. This CDR3 is 13 amino acids long.

V gene TRBV28 combines with J gene TRBJ1-1, with D possibly TRBD1 on 6 matching bases. The germline CDR1 and CDR2 sequences are MDHEN and SYDVKM. The V end lost 3 bases, the J end lost 4 bases, and 15 bases lay between the germline ends. The CDR3 has 15 residues. The DNA of the CDR3 is TGTGCCAGCAGTTTCTCCAGGGGAGGGAGCACTGAAGCTTTCTTT. This encodes CASSFSRGGSTEAFF.

The chain has TRBV19 and TRBJ2-5; the match to TRBD1 covers 12 bases. Trimming cost V 2 bases and J 5 bases; bases outside gene matches: 3. The CDR3 is made up of 15 amino acids. Germline CDR1 is LNHDA and CDR2 is SQIVND (reference sequence). CDR3 in DNA: TGTGCCAGTAGTATATGGGACAGGGGGCAGGAGACCCAGTACTTC. The encoded protein is CASSIWDRGQETQYF.

The chain employs TRBV15 and TRBJ2-5, with D maybe TRBD2 (5 bases). CDR1 and CDR2 from the germline V gene are LNHNV and YYDKDF (reference sequence). The CDR3 is 13 residues long. V dropped 6 bases and J dropped 5 bases, with 13 bases sitting between them. The CDR3 DNA is TGTGCCACCAGTACAGAGGGTCGGGAGACCCAGTACTTC. The encoded protein is CATSTEGRETQYF.

The chain links TRBV19 to TRBJ2-7; perhaps TRBD1 as D (6 bases). Germline CDR1 LNHDA, CDR2 SQIVND (reference sequence). V shed 4 bases and J shed 3 bases, with 13 bases lying between them. This CDR3 region has 14 residues. DNA of the CDR3: TGTGCCAGTAGTACCTTTGGACAGTACTACGAGCAGTACTTC. It encodes CASSTFGQYYEQYF.

The chain is built from TRBV5-1 and TRBJ1-6; no clear D gene. Trimming removed 5 bases at V and 6 bases at J, with 15 bases between. This CDR3 is 15 amino acids long. In germline, CDR1 is SGHRS, CDR2 YFSETQ. The CDR3 DNA is TGCGCCAGCAGTTTTGACACCCTGGGTAATTCACCCCTCCACTTT. It encodes CASSFDTLGNSPLHF.

This clone was seen a handful of times. The rearrangement joins TRBV14 to TRBJ1-1; no clear D gene. Germline lookup yields CDR1 SGHDN and CDR2 FVKESK. The CDR3 has 17 amino acids. Trimming removed 5 bases from V and 4 bases from J, with 23 bases in between. The CDR3 sequence is CASSTRRGPGEGTEAFF. As DNA, the CDR3 is TGTGCCAGCAGCACGCGCAGAGGTCCGGGTGAGGGCACTGAAGCTTTCTTT. The full variable domain, rest sourced from reference TRBV14 and TRBJ1-1, is EAGVTQFPSHSVIEKGQTVTLRCDPISGHDNLYWYRRVMGKEIKFLLHFVKESKQDESGMPNNRFLAERTGGTYSTLKVQPAELEDSGVYFCASSTRRGPGEGTEAFFGQGTRLTVV.

The J gene is TRBJ2-7, the V gene TRBV28; the match to TRBD1 covers 9 bases. CDR1 is MDHEN and CDR2 is SYDVKM in the germline V gene. The CDR3 is made up of 14 amino acids. Trimming cost V 5 bases and J 3 bases; bases outside gene matches: 5. The CDR3, as DNA: TGTGCCAGCAGTGAGACAGGGGGGAACTACGAGCAGTACTTC. Its translation is CASSETGGNYEQYF.

In its sample, this clone was seen a few times. The chain combines TRBV6-1 with TRBJ1-6; maybe TRBD1 (5 bases). Trimming pared 11 bases from V and 0 bases from J, leaving 11 bases between. The germline gives CDR1 MNHNS, CDR2 SASEGT. The CDR3 spans 14 residues. The CDR3 is CAGGASSYNSPLHF. Written as DNA, the CDR3 is TGTGCCGGTGGGGCCAGCTCCTATAATTCACCCCTCCACTTT.

The CDR3 DNA follows: TGCGCCAGCAGCTTTTCCTGGCCGGGAAGCTCCTATAATTCACCCCTCCACTTT. This translates into CASSFSWPGSSYNSPLHF. This chain joins TRBV5-1 and TRBJ1-6; D unresolved. Between the trimmed V and J ends, which lost 2 bases and 0 bases, there was a span of 15 bases. The V gene's germline CDR1 is SGHRS and CDR2 YFSETQ. The CDR3 loop spans 18 amino acids. Looking up the rest from reference TRBV5-1 and TRBJ1-6 gives the full variable domain: KAGVTQTPRYLIKTRGQQVTLSCSPISGHRSVSWYQQTPGQGLQFLFEYFSETQRNKGNFPGRFSGRQFSNSRSEMNVSTLELGDSALYLCASSFSWPGSSYNSPLHFGNGTRLTVT.

The chain has TRBV28 and TRBJ1-2; 9 bases are a match to TRBD1. V lost 6 bases and J lost 10; bases outside the gene matches: 9. Germline V lookup: CDR1 MDHEN, CDR2 SYDVKM. This CDR3 is built from 13 residues. CDR3 sequence (DNA): TGTGCCAGCAGACTAGTGGGGGACAGGGACTACACCTTC. Translation gives CASRLVGDRDYTF.

This clone turned up a few times. V is TRBV2 and J is TRBJ1-2, with 9 bases that match TRBD1. CDR1 is SNHLY and CDR2 is FYNNEI in the germline V gene. The CDR3 contains 16 residues. Unmatched junction bases numbered 6, after V lost 4 bases and J lost 0 bases. The CDR3 coding sequence is TGTGCCAGCAGTGGGACAGGGGTTGAAGCTAACTATGGCTACACCTTC. The encoded protein is CASSGTGVEANYGYTF.

The chain links TRBV5-4 to TRBJ2-3, with 7 positions matching TRBD1. The CDR3 spans 16 residues. J lost 7 bases, V lost 3 bases, and 14 bases had no gene match. CDR1 is SGHNT and CDR2 is YYREEE in the germline V gene (reference sequence). The CDR3 region is CASSSNRGFTGNTQYF. In nucleotides, the CDR3 is TGTGCCAGCAGCTCAAACAGGGGTTTTACGGGTAATACGCAGTATTTT.

The chain recombines TRBV7-9 with TRBJ2-1; 7 bases map to TRBD2. CDR3 length: 14 amino acids. CDR1 SEHNR and CDR2 FQNEAQ come from the germline V gene (reference sequence). J was trimmed by 6 bases and V by 1 base; bases with no gene match: 3. The CDR3 DNA follows: TGTGCCAGCAGCTTAGGACTAGCCCCCAATGAGCAGTTCTTC. Translating it yields CASSLGLAPNEQFF.